A single sample is the source of the 27 T cell receptor beta chains below, sequenced in a study of shared clonotypes between healthy human individuals. Positively selected for CCR7, the CD45RO-negative cells used as naive CD8 cells excluded terminally differentiated effector memory CD45RA+ cells. Profiling relied on immunoSEQ multiplex PCR, and the TCRdb table lists in-frame clones only, not all of them. The sample includes around 2,000,000 clones, over 85% of them seen just once. The sequenced sample was naive CD8+ T cells sorted from blood. These receptors originate from a man aged 18 to 29 in good health.

Points on this clone: Other DNA sequences of this sample code for an identical CDR3. The chain carries TRBV11-2 and TRBJ2-7; D unclear. Germline V gives CDR1 SGHAT, CDR2 FQNNGV. The CDR3 totals 11 residues. The V and J ends lost 2 bases and 3 bases respectively, with 2 bases between them. This chain's CDR3 is CASSLLYEQYF. The CDR3 nucleotides are TGTGCCAGCAGCTTACTCTACGAGCAGTACTTC.

The gene calls are TRBV7-2 and TRBJ1-1; D is unclear. The V and J ends lost 1 base and 3 bases respectively, with 15 bases between them. CDR3 length equals 16 residues. Germline V CDR1 and CDR2: SGHTA, FQGNSA. CDR3 coding DNA: TGTGCCAGCAGCTTAGGTTTAGAAGGGCTCCACACTGAAGCTTTCTTT. This codes for CASSLGLEGLHTEAFF.

On this clone: Additional DNA sequences in this sample encode the identical CDR3. The chain joins TRBV30 to TRBJ2-5; possibly TRBD2 for D (7 bases). CDR1 is GTSNPN and CDR2 is SVGIG in the germline V gene (reference sequence). The V and J ends lost 0 bases and 4 bases respectively, with 9 bases between them. This CDR3 has 13 residues. This CDR3 reads CAWSVGGGETQYF. The CDR3 DNA follows: TGTGCCTGGAGTGTAGGGGGGGGAGAGACCCAGTACTTC.

The count of this clone is one. The V call is TRBV27, the J call TRBJ2-7, with D possibly matching TRBD2 (6 bases). This CDR3 has 13 residues. V lost 3 bases to trimming and J lost 5 bases, with 11 bases between them. Germline-derived CDR1 and CDR2 are MNHEY and SMNVEV (reference sequence). CDR3 nucleotide sequence: TGTGCCAGCAGTTTTTCGGGAGAACACGAGCAGTACTTC. Encoded protein: CASSFSGEHEQYF.

V is TRBV6-1 and J is TRBJ1-1, with 8 bases matching TRBD1. CDR3 length: 16 residues. The germline V gene encodes CDR1 MNHNS and CDR2 SASEGT. V shed 3 bases, J shed 4 bases, and the junction held 10 bases outside the gene matches. DNA for the CDR3: TGTGCCAGCAGTGAGTATGGACAGGGCGTGGGCACTGAAGCTTTCTTT. As protein: CASSEYGQGVGTEAFF.

V is TRBV28 and J is TRBJ2-3, with 10 bases that match TRBD1. The CDR3 has 15 residues. CDR1 is MDHEN and CDR2 is SYDVKM in the germline V gene. V lost 6 bases and J lost 1; bases outside the gene matches: 4. The CDR3 DNA sequence: TGTGCCAGCAGGGCCGGGACAGGGGGCACAGATACGCAGTATTTT. It translates to CASRAGTGGTDTQYF.

The chain combines TRBV4-1 with TRBJ2-1, with D uncertain. V was cut by 0 bases and J by 2 bases, with 14 bases left in between. This CDR3 has 17 amino acids. The germline gives CDR1 MGHRA, CDR2 YSYEKL. In nucleotides, the CDR3 is TGCGCCAGCAGCCAAGATGACCGGATAGACGCCTACAATGAGCAGTTCTTC. Protein product: CASSQDDRIDAYNEQFF.

The V gene is TRBV13, the J gene TRBJ2-1, with D possibly matching TRBD1 (6 bases). The length of the CDR3 is 17 residues. Trimming left V 7 bases short and J 5 bases short, with 24 bases between. Germline CDR1 and CDR2: PRHDT and FYEKMQ (reference sequence). Written as DNA, the CDR3 is TGTGCCAGCACCCTAGGGGGTTGGTCCGCGACCAACAATGAGCAGTTCTTC. This sequence encodes CASTLGGWSATNNEQFF.

The chain recombines TRBV7-9 with TRBJ2-5; D may be TRBD1 (6 bases). Germline values: CDR1 SEHNR, CDR2 FQNEAQ (reference sequence). The V end lost 1 base, the J end lost 3 bases, and 12 bases lay between the germline ends. This CDR3 has 15 residues. The CDR3: CASSLVGRGEETQYF. In DNA form, the CDR3 reads TGTGCCAGCAGCTTAGTAGGCAGGGGCGAAGAGACCCAGTACTTC.

Here the CDR3 DNA reads TGTGCCCGACCTGTTGATGGCTACACCTTC. Amino acids: CARPVDGYTF. The V gene is TRBV28, the J gene TRBJ1-2; D gene unclear. Germline V gives CDR1 MDHEN, CDR2 SYDVKM. V lost 11 bases and J 6 bases, leaving 10 bases between the germline ends. The CDR3 has 10 amino acids.

This rearrangement joins TRBV2 to TRBJ2-5; no firm D call. Trimming removed 7 bases at V and 4 bases at J, with 13 bases between. The CDR3 is 13 amino acids. Germline values: CDR1 SNHLY, CDR2 FYNNEI. CDR3 nucleotides: TGTGCCAGCATGGACCAGCGAGGAGAGACCCAGTACTTC. Protein product: CASMDQRGETQYF.

This chain's CDR3 is CASSLSAFSSYEQYF. CDR3 in DNA: TGTGCCAGCAGTTTATCGGCCTTCAGCTCCTACGAGCAGTACTTC. V gene TRBV27 combines with J gene TRBJ2-7; D is undetermined. The CDR3 has 15 residues. Trimming pared 0 bases from V and 0 bases from J, leaving 9 bases between. Germline CDR1 MNHEY, CDR2 SMNVEV (reference sequence).

The V call is TRBV9, the J call TRBJ1-1; D unresolved. CDR1 SGDLS and CDR2 YYNGEE come from the germline V gene. The germline V and J ends were trimmed by 4 bases and 3 bases, with 22 bases remaining between them. This CDR3 is built from 17 residues. The CDR3: CASSPYGVATYDTEAFF. CDR3 coding DNA: TGTGCCAGCAGCCCCTACGGGGTGGCGACGTACGACACTGAAGCTTTCTTT.

The J gene is TRBJ2-7, the V gene TRBV11-2, with 9 nucleotides matching TRBD2. Germline lookup yields CDR1 SGHAT and CDR2 FQNNGV. This CDR3 region has 16 residues. V dropped 2 bases and J dropped 0; count of bases not matched to a gene: 5. The CDR3 loop is CASSLLAGSNSYEQYF. CDR3 nucleotide sequence: TGTGCCAGCAGCTTACTAGCGGGGAGTAACTCCTACGAGCAGTACTTC.

This chain joins TRBV21-1 and TRBJ1-6; TRBD1, as called in the table, went unchecked against the DNA. TRBV21-1 is shown as a pseudogene. The CDR3 loop spans 19 amino acids. The CDR3 loop reads CASSKARCNGRGYNSPLHF. CDR3 bases: TGTGCCAGCAGCAAAGCAAGGTGTAACGGCAGGGGGTATAATTCACCCCTCCACTTT.

This rearrangement joins TRBV9 to TRBJ2-7; a possible D gene is TRBD2 (5 bases). In germline, CDR1 is SGDLS, CDR2 YYNGEE. The CDR3 has 15 amino acids. V was shortened by 4 bases and J by 3 bases, with 17 bases between the two germline ends. The CDR3 region is CASSKTPGLVYEQYF. The CDR3 DNA follows: TGTGCCAGCAGCAAAACTCCGGGGTTGGTCTACGAGCAGTACTTC.

The chain has TRBV7-2 and TRBJ2-1; TRBD1 agrees at 8 bases. With V trimmed by 3 bases and J by 3 bases, 7 bases remained unmatched. The CDR3 totals 16 residues. Germline CDR1 SGHTA, CDR2 FQGNSA. The CDR3 bases are TGTGCCAGCAGCTTGTCGGGACAGGACCTCTACAATGAGCAGTTCTTC. It translates to CASSLSGQDLYNEQFF. Based on the CDR3 plus reference TRBV7-2 and TRBJ2-1, the full variable domain is GAGVSQSPSNKVTEKGKDVELRCDPISGHTALYWYRQSLGQGLEFLIYFQGNSAPDKSGLPSDRFSAERTGGSVSTLTIQRTQQEDSAVYLCASSLSGQDLYNEQFFGPGTRLTVL.

The V call is TRBV29-1, the J call TRBJ2-3; TRBD1 matches 8 bases. This CDR3 has 17 residues. Trimming cost V 1 base and J 5 bases; bases outside gene matches: 14. Per germline, CDR1 SQVTM and CDR2 ANQGSEA. CDR3 loop: CSVEVPHGTGPLDTQYF. The CDR3 DNA follows: TGCAGCGTTGAAGTCCCCCACGGGACAGGCCCTCTAGATACGCAGTATTTT.

This clone was observed once. The chain couples TRBV7-2 to TRBJ1-2, with 7 positions matching TRBD1. Looked up from germline, CDR1 is SGHTA and CDR2 is FQGNSA. Losses at the gene ends were 5 bases for V and 4 bases for J; bases not matched to a gene: 10. This CDR3 has 15 residues. The CDR3 bases are TGTGCCAGCAGCCCCCGGGACAGACACCTCTATGGCTACACCTTC. It yields the protein CASSPRDRHLYGYTF.

This chain uses TRBV27 with TRBJ2-1; no definite D call. The germline V gene encodes CDR1 MNHEY and CDR2 SMNVEV (reference sequence). The CDR3 spans 13 residues. Between the trimmed V and J ends, which lost 1 base and 6 bases, there was a span of 7 bases. The CDR3 nucleotides read TGTGCCAGCAGTTTATGGTCCGGCAATGAGCAGTTCTTC. It codes for CASSLWSGNEQFF.

This clone was seen only once. The chain combines TRBV11-1 with TRBJ2-7, with D maybe TRBD1 (6 bases). CDR1 SGHAT and CDR2 FQDESV come from the germline V gene (reference sequence). The CDR3 has 14 amino acids. Between the trimmed V and J ends, which lost 2 bases and 1 base, there was a span of 9 bases. In DNA form, the CDR3 reads TGTGCCAGCAGCTTATCAGGGGCATCCTACGAGCAGTACTTC. Its translation is CASSLSGASYEQYF. The complete variable domain, with remaining parts taken from reference TRBV11-1 and TRBJ2-7, reads EAEVAQSPRYKITEKSQAVAFWCDPISGHATLYWYRQILGQGPELLVQFQDESVVDDSQLPKDRFSAERLKGVDSTLKIQPAELGDSAMYLCASSLSGASYEQYFGPGTRLTVT.

DNA of the CDR3: TGTGCCAGCGGCGAATTCTATAGCAATCAGCCCCAGCATTTT. It codes for CASGEFYSNQPQHF. The genes are TRBV28 and TRBJ1-5; D gene unclear. CDR1 is MDHEN, CDR2 SYDVKM, per germline. Trimming took off 8 bases at V and 0 bases at J, with 11 bases between the two ends. There are 14 residues in the CDR3.

This clone was observed once. This sample includes further DNA sequences coding for the same CDR3. V and J are TRBV27 and TRBJ1-5; 8 nucleotides align to TRBD1. Trimming cost V 6 bases and J 4 bases; bases outside gene matches: 5. Germline assignment: CDR1 MNHEY and CDR2 SMNVEV (reference sequence). This CDR3 region has 14 residues. CDR3 residues: CASSLTGANQPQHF. In DNA form, the CDR3 reads TGTGCCAGCAGCCTGACAGGGGCGAATCAGCCCCAGCATTTT.

The chain has TRBV13 and TRBJ1-6, with TRBD1 identical over 7 bases. From germline, CDR1 is PRHDT and CDR2 FYEKMQ (reference sequence). This CDR3 comprises 17 residues. Unmatched junction bases numbered 17, after V lost 5 bases and J lost 10 bases. DNA of the CDR3: TGTGCCAGCAGCGGCTCGGGACAGCTCGTCCCAAGCTCACCCCTCCACTTT. This encodes CASSGSGQLVPSSPLHF.

The rearrangement links TRBV11-2 to TRBJ2-1; 7 nucleotides match TRBD2. The CDR3 is made up of 17 amino acids. Per the germline V gene, CDR1 is SGHAT and CDR2 is FQNNGV. V lost 5 bases and J lost 0; bases outside the gene matches: 10. For the CDR3, the DNA is TGTGCCAGCAGCCCTGGACTAGGTCTTTTCTCCTACAATGAGCAGTTCTTC. Amino acid sequence: CASSPGLGLFSYNEQFF.

The gene calls are TRBV27 and TRBJ2-7, with D uncertain. CDR1 is MNHEY, CDR2 SMNVEV, per germline (reference sequence). V was cut by 10 bases and J by 2 bases, with 12 bases left in between. The CDR3 is 12 amino acids. Written as DNA, the CDR3 is TGTGCCACCCGACACGGCCCCTACGAGCAGTACTTC. This codes for CATRHGPYEQYF.

The chain uses TRBV19 and TRBJ2-7, with 8 bases fitting TRBD2. The germline gives CDR1 LNHDA, CDR2 SQIVND (reference sequence). Trimming at V came to 6 bases and at J to 4 bases, leaving 8 bases not matched to a gene. The CDR3 has 14 amino acids. CDR3 sequence: CASSTAAGGYEQYF. The CDR3 DNA reads TGTGCCAGTAGCACAGCGGCGGGGGGATACGAGCAGTACTTC.